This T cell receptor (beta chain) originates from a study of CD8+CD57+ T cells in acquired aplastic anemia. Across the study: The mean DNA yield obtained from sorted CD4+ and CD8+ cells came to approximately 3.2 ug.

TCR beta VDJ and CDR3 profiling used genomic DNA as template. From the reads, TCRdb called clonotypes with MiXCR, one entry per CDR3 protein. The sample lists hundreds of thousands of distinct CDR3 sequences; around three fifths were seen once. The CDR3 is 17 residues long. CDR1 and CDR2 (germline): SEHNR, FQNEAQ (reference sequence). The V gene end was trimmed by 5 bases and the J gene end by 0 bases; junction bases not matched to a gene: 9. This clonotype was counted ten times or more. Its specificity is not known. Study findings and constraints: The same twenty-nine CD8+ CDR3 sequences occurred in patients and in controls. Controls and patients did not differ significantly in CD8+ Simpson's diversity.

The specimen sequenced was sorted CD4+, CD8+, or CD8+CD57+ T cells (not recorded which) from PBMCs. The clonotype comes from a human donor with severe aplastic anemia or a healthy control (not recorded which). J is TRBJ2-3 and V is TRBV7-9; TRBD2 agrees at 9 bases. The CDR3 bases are TGTGCCAGCAGCCCCCTAGAGCGGGGGGTAAGCACAGATACGCAGTATTTT. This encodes CASSPLERGVSTDTQYF.